Listed below are T cell receptor beta chains from one sample, sequenced in a study of vaccination effects on CD4 cells after COVID-19. The antigens these receptors bind are not known. The protocol was immunoSEQ multiplex PCR, while the TCRdb copy is restricted to in-frame clones and leaves out a portion. The sample yields tens of thousands of clones, 73% seen once. The sample consisted of CD4+ T cells from PBMCs cultured with HCoV-229E spike peptides, taken after COVID-19 vaccination. These TCRs come from a human donor who received a COVID-19 vaccine. The CDR3 runs from the conserved cysteine through the conserved F or W. D genes are given only for firm matches. Rows may omit the clone size; those that give it use once, few, many or a size class.

v_gene: TRBV18
len: 14
abundance: few
d_gene: -
j_gene: TRBJ1-4
CDR3nt: TGTGCCAGCTCACCACCGGGGGTTACTGAAAAACTGTTTTTT
CDR3aa: CASSPPGVTEKLFF

v_gene: TRBV9
len: 15
abundance: few
d_gene: -
j_gene: TRBJ2-1
CDR3nt: TGTGCCAGCAGCGACGGGATCACGTCCTACAATGAGCAGTTCTTC
CDR3aa: CASSDGITSYNEQFF

v_gene: TRBV29-1
len: 12
abundance: -
d_gene: TRBD2
j_gene: TRBJ2-5
CDR3nt: TGCAGCCTGGGGGACGGGGGGGAGACCCAGTACTTC
CDR3aa: CSLGDGGETQYF

v_gene: TRBV5-8
len: 16
abundance: few
d_gene: TRBD1
j_gene: TRBJ1-1
CDR3nt: TGTGCCAGCAGCTTGGGGGACAGGGGATTGAACACTGAAGCTTTCTTT
CDR3aa: CASSLGDRGLNTEAFF

v_gene: TRBV27
len: 14
abundance: -
d_gene: -
j_gene: TRBJ2-2
CDR3nt: TGTGCCAGCAGTTGGACCCTAGGCACCGGGGAGCTGTTTTTT
CDR3aa: CASSWTLGTGELFF

v_gene: TRBV29-1
len: 13
abundance: -
d_gene: -
j_gene: TRBJ1-1
CDR3nt: TGCAGCGTTGACTCGGTCGGGAACACTGAAGCTTTCTTT
CDR3aa: CSVDSVGNTEAFF

v_gene: TRBV24-1
len: 16
abundance: -
d_gene: TRBD1
j_gene: TRBJ2-5
CDR3nt: TGTGCCACCAGTGATTTCGGGACAGAGTTTCAAGAGACCCAGTACTTC
CDR3aa: CATSDFGTEFQETQYF

v_gene: TRBV5-1
len: 15
abundance: -
d_gene: TRBD2
j_gene: TRBJ2-2
CDR3nt: TGCGCCAGCAGCTTAACGGGGGGGATCTCCGGGGAGCTGTTTTTT
CDR3aa: CASSLTGGISGELFF

v_gene: TRBV27
len: 15
abundance: -
d_gene: TRBD1
j_gene: TRBJ1-2
CDR3nt: TGTGCCAGCAGTTTATCTCTAATGACAGGGTATGGCTACACCTTC
CDR3aa: CASSLSLMTGYGYTF

v_gene: TRBV5-1
len: 15
abundance: few
d_gene: TRBD1
j_gene: TRBJ1-3
CDR3nt: TGCGCCAGCAGCTCCGGGACAGGGGTTGGAAACACCATATATTTT
CDR3aa: CASSSGTGVGNTIYF

v_gene: TRBV24-1
len: 16
abundance: -
d_gene: TRBD2
j_gene: TRBJ2-3
CDR3nt: TGTGCCACCTCTCGCGGGCAGCGGGGGGGAACAGATACGCAGTATTTT
CDR3aa: CATSRGQRGGTDTQYF

v_gene: TRBV4-1
len: 13
abundance: -
d_gene: -
j_gene: TRBJ1-2
CDR3nt: TGCGCCAGCAGCCTACAGACAGACTATGGCTACACCTTC
CDR3aa: CASSLQTDYGYTF

v_gene: TRBV7-8
len: 18
abundance: -
d_gene: -
j_gene: TRBJ1-5
CDR3nt: TGTGCCAGCAGCTCCTCCTTGGCGAGGGACACAAGGGAGTGGCCCCAGCATTTT
CDR3aa: CASSSSLARDTREWPQHF

v_gene: TRBV6-5
len: 15
abundance: -
d_gene: -
j_gene: TRBJ1-6
CDR3nt: TGTGCCAGCAGAGCCACAGGGATTAGGGATTCACCCCTCCACTTT
CDR3aa: CASRATGIRDSPLHF

v_gene: TRBV3-1/TRBV3-2
len: 15
abundance: -
d_gene: -
j_gene: TRBJ1-1
CDR3nt: TGTGCCAGCAGCGCCCGGACAGCAATGAACACTGAAGCTTTCTTT
CDR3aa: CASSARTAMNTEAFF

v_gene: TRBV4-1
len: 17
abundance: few
d_gene: TRBD2
j_gene: TRBJ2-1
CDR3nt: TGCGCCAGCAGCCAACGGGCTAGCGGGGTAAACTACAATGAGCAGTTCTTC
CDR3aa: CASSQRASGVNYNEQFF

v_gene: TRBV5-1
len: 14
abundance: -
d_gene: TRBD1
j_gene: TRBJ2-3
CDR3nt: TGCGCCAGCAGCGAAAGACAGGGGACAGATACGCAGTATTTT
CDR3aa: CASSERQGTDTQYF

v_gene: TRBV6-6
len: 15
abundance: -
d_gene: -
j_gene: TRBJ1-6
CDR3nt: TGTGCCAGCAGTGAGCAGGACGTGAGGTATTCACCCCTCCACTTT
CDR3aa: CASSEQDVRYSPLHF

v_gene: TRBV5-6
len: 15
abundance: -
d_gene: TRBD1
j_gene: TRBJ1-6
CDR3nt: TGTGCCAGCAGCTGGGATGGACAGGGCAATTCACCCCTCCACTTT
CDR3aa: CASSWDGQGNSPLHF

v_gene: TRBV30
len: 12
abundance: once
d_gene: TRBD1
j_gene: TRBJ1-3
CDR3nt: TGTGCCTGGGCGGGACAGGGAAACACCATATATTTT
CDR3aa: CAWAGQGNTIYF

v_gene: TRBV4-1
len: 14
abundance: -
d_gene: -
j_gene: TRBJ2-3
CDR3nt: TGCGCCAGCAGCCGGTCCGGCTCTGGAGATACGCAGTATTTT
CDR3aa: CASSRSGSGDTQYF

v_gene: TRBV5-1
len: 14
abundance: -
d_gene: -
j_gene: TRBJ1-5
CDR3nt: TGCGCCAGCAGCTTGTTGGGGGCAAGTCAGCCCCAGCATTTT
CDR3aa: CASSLLGASQPQHF

v_gene: TRBV7-8
len: 14
abundance: -
d_gene: TRBD2
j_gene: TRBJ2-1
CDR3nt: TGTGCCAGCAGCCTAGCGGGGGGTTACAATGAGCAGTTCTTC
CDR3aa: CASSLAGGYNEQFF

v_gene: TRBV27
len: 15
abundance: -
d_gene: -
j_gene: TRBJ1-5
CDR3nt: TGTGCCAGCAGAGACCAGTTTCGGAGCAATCAGCCCCAGCATTTT
CDR3aa: CASRDQFRSNQPQHF

v_gene: TRBV30
len: 14
abundance: -
d_gene: -
j_gene: TRBJ1-2
CDR3nt: TGTGCCTGGACCCGCGGACGGTCGAACTATGGCTACACCTTC
CDR3aa: CAWTRGRSNYGYTF

v_gene: TRBV3-1/TRBV3-2
len: 17
abundance: -
d_gene: TRBD1
j_gene: TRBJ2-1
CDR3nt: TGTGCCAGCAGGCCTTCTAAGGACAGGGGGTCGTGCAATGAGCAGTTCTTC
CDR3aa: CASRPSKDRGSCNEQFF

v_gene: TRBV11-2
len: 15
abundance: few
d_gene: TRBD2
j_gene: TRBJ2-2
CDR3nt: TGTGCCAGCCGTGGGGGGGACGCGAACACCGGGGAGCTGTTTTTT
CDR3aa: CASRGGDANTGELFF

v_gene: TRBV9
len: 15
abundance: -
d_gene: TRBD1
j_gene: TRBJ1-5
CDR3nt: TGTGCCAGCAGCGTAGATATGGGACAGGGTCAGCCCCAGCATTTT
CDR3aa: CASSVDMGQGQPQHF